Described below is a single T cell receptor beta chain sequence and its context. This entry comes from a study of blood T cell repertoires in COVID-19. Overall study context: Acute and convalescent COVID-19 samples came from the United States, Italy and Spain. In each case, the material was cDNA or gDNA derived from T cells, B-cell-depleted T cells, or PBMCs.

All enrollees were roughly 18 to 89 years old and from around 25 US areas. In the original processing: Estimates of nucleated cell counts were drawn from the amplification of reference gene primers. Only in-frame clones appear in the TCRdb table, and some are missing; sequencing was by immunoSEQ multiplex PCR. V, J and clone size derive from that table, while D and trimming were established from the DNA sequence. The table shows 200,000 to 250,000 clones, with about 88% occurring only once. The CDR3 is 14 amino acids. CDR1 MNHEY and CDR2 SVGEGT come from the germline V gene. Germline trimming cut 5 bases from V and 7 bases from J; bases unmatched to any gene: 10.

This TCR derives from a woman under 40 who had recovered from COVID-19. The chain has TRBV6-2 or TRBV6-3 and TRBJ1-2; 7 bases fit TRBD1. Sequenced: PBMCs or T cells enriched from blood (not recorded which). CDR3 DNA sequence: TGTGCCAGCAGTCCCTTTTTCGACAGGGTTGGCTACACCTTC. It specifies CASSPFFDRVGYTF.